These T cell receptor beta chains were read from a single sample in a study of cytomegalovirus exposure and HLA in healthy donors. The protocol was immunoSEQ multiplex PCR, while the TCRdb copy is restricted to in-frame clones and leaves out a portion. Among more than 150,000 clones listed, roughly 78% were seen once. Input material: PBMCs. These receptors were obtained from a woman in her forties or fifties in good health and CMV-seropositive. Both conserved end residues are part of each CDR3. Clone size appears in some rows only: once, few, many, or a class for an expanded clone.

CDR3 protein: CASEISGGYNEQFF
V gene: TRBV6-1
clone size: -
CDR3 length: 14
J gene: TRBJ2-1

CDR3 protein: CASSGGTGISPYLGNQPQHF
V gene: TRBV5-5
clone size: -
CDR3 length: 20
J gene: TRBJ1-5

CDR3 protein: CASSPDRGLNEQYF
V gene: TRBV6-5
clone size: -
CDR3 length: 14
J gene: TRBJ2-7

CDR3 protein: CATSARLAGVHEQYF
V gene: TRBV15
clone size: -
CDR3 length: 15
J gene: TRBJ2-7

CDR3 protein: CASSARAGTEAFF
V gene: TRBV2
clone size: -
CDR3 length: 13
J gene: TRBJ1-1

CDR3 protein: CASSRSGHKNTEAFF
V gene: TRBV18
clone size: -
CDR3 length: 15
J gene: TRBJ1-1

CDR3 protein: CSVVGGTGYEQYF
V gene: TRBV29-1
clone size: few
CDR3 length: 13
J gene: TRBJ2-7

CDR3 protein: CASSLQGRGNEQFF
V gene: TRBV28
clone size: -
CDR3 length: 14
J gene: TRBJ2-1

CDR3 protein: CASSNPGQAYEQYF
V gene: TRBV6-1
clone size: -
CDR3 length: 14
J gene: TRBJ2-7

CDR3 protein: CASSLYFNSYNEQFF
V gene: TRBV28
clone size: few
CDR3 length: 15
J gene: TRBJ2-1

CDR3 protein: CACPLTGGTDTQYF
V gene: TRBV2
clone size: -
CDR3 length: 14
J gene: TRBJ2-3

CDR3 protein: CASSPRDRDHEQFF
V gene: TRBV11-1
clone size: -
CDR3 length: 14
J gene: TRBJ2-1

CDR3 protein: CASSLGTPGGDEQYF
V gene: TRBV5-1
clone size: -
CDR3 length: 15
J gene: TRBJ2-7

CDR3 protein: CASSQSRAGELFF
V gene: TRBV4-3
clone size: -
CDR3 length: 13
J gene: TRBJ2-2

CDR3 protein: CSVVRDRGTEAFF
V gene: TRBV29-1
clone size: -
CDR3 length: 13
J gene: TRBJ1-1

CDR3 protein: CASSLLGQGSLGPGGELFF
V gene: TRBV7-3
clone size: -
CDR3 length: 19
J gene: TRBJ2-2